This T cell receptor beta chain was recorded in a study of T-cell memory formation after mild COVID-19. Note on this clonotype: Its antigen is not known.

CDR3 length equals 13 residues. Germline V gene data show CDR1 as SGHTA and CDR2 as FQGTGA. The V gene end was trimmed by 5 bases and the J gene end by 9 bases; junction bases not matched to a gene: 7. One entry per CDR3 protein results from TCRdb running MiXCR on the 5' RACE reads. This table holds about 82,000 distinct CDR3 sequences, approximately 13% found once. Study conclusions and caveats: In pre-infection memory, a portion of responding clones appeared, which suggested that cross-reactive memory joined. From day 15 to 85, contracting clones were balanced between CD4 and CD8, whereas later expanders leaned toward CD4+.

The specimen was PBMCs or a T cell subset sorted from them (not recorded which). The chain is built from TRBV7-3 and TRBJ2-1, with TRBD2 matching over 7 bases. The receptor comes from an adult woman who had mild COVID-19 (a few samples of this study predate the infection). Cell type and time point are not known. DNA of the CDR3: TGTGCCAGCAGCCCGAACCCGGGGGGTGAGCAGTTCTTC. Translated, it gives CASSPNPGGEQFF.